This T cell receptor (beta chain) was sequenced during a study of early T cells in non-severe SARS-CoV-2 infection. MiXCR, run by TCRdb on the 5' RACE reads, gives a single entry per CDR3 protein. The table shows tens of thousands of distinct CDR3 sequences, with about an eighth occurring only once. V was shortened by 4 bases and J by 6 bases, with 14 bases between the two germline ends. Germline CDR1 and CDR2: LGHDT and YNNKEL (reference sequence). This CDR3 comprises 14 residues. Sample: whole blood. The rearrangement links TRBV3-1 to TRBJ2-3; D not certain. This TCR came from an adult who was a healthcare worker with PCR-confirmed SARS-CoV-2 infection or an uninfected control (not recorded which). CDR3 region: CASSPRTRGDTQYF. In DNA, the CDR3 is TGTGCCAGCAGCCCCCGGACCCGAGGTGATACGCAGTATTTT.